Listed below are T cell receptor beta chains from one sample, sequenced in a study of CD8 T cells in Susac syndrome. TCRdb re-analysed the immunoSEQ multiplex PCR reads in MiXCR, keeping a single row per CDR3 protein. Here the sample spans 150,000 to 200,000 distinct CDR3 sequences, around 94% being singletons. The sequenced sample was CD4+ T cells from PBMCs. These receptor sequences come from a human donor with multiple sclerosis. The CDR3 runs from the conserved cysteine through the conserved F or W. The D gene is left open where the match is weak. Size tells how often a clone was seen (once, few, many) or the class of an expanded clone, and some rows leave it out.

>NA|12|NA|TRBV12-3/TRBV12-4|TRBJ1-1
TGTGCCAGCAGGAAGGGGGGCACTGAAGCTTTCTTT
CASRKGGTEAFF
>NA|13|NA|TRBV6-6|TRBJ2-7
TGTGCCAGCAGTTCCGAGTTTGCTACGAAGCAGTACTTC
CASSSEFATKQYF
>NA|14|NA|TRBV15|TRBJ2-7
TGTGCCACCAGCAGAGATTCTCTCGGCTACGAGCAGTACTTC
CATSRDSLGYEQYF
>NA|14|NA|TRBV30|TRBJ1-2
TGTGCCTGGACCCTTGACAGCCTCTTCTATGGCTACACCTTC
CAWTLDSLFYGYTF
>NA|17|NA|TRBV27|TRBJ2-4
TGTGCCAGCAGTCCCTCCGGGAATCTCGCATTTCTAAACATTCAGTACTTC
CASSPSGNLAFLNIQYF
>TRBD1|14|NA|TRBV11-2|TRBJ2-2
TGTGCCAGCAGCTTAGTAGGGGGCGCGAGGGAGCTGTTTTTT
CASSLVGGARELFF
>TRBD1|16|NA|TRBV7-9|TRBJ1-2
TGTGCCAGCAGCTCATACGCGACAGGGGAGGACTATGGCTACACCTTC
CASSSYATGEDYGYTF
>NA|13|NA|TRBV7-9|TRBJ2-2
TGTGCCAGCAGTCGGGATAGCGGCGGGGAGCTGTTTTTT
CASSRDSGGELFF
>NA|14|once|TRBV5-1|TRBJ1-1
TGCGCCAGCAGCTACGCAAACCAGGGGAACGAAGCTTTCTTT
CASSYANQGNEAFF
>TRBD2|16|NA|TRBV4-3|TRBJ2-7
TGCGCCAGCAGCCAAGATTCAGCGGGAGTATACAGCGAGCAGTACTTC
CASSQDSAGVYSEQYF
>NA|13|NA|TRBV30|TRBJ2-5
TGTGCCTGGAGTAGGGGGTGGCAAGAGACCCAGTACTTC
CAWSRGWQETQYF
>NA|13|NA|TRBV15|TRBJ2-7
TGTGCCACCGGGCAGGGATCTCAAGGCGAGCAGTACTTC
CATGQGSQGEQYF
>NA|14|NA|TRBV27|TRBJ2-2
TGTGCCAGCAGTTTAAATGGCAACACCGGGGAGCTGTTTTTT
CASSLNGNTGELFF
>NA|13|NA|TRBV7-7|TRBJ2-5
TGTGCCAGCAGCTTAACAGGGAAAGAGACCCAGTACTTC
CASSLTGKETQYF
>NA|13|NA|TRBV4-3|TRBJ2-3
TGCGCCAGCAGCCAAGGCCAAGGACTAACGCAGTATTTT
CASSQGQGLTQYF
>NA|15|NA|TRBV30|TRBJ2-3
TGTGCCTTAACCCGGACTCGAAGCTACACAGATACGCAGTATTTT
CALTRTRSYTDTQYF
>TRBD2|21|once|TRBV11-2|TRBJ2-1
TGTGCCAGCAGCTTAGACCCGTTAACTAGCGGGAGGGCCGCGTTCAGAAATGAGCAGTTCTTC
CASSLDPLTSGRAAFRNEQFF
>NA|14|NA|TRBV5-6|TRBJ1-1
TGTGCCAGCAGCTTCGGCCCCGGCGACACTGAAGCTTTCTTT
CASSFGPGDTEAFF
>NA|13|NA|TRBV5-1|TRBJ1-2
TGCGCCAGCAGGAGAGGGGGTCCCTATGGCTACACCTTC
CASRRGGPYGYTF
>NA|14|NA|TRBV28|TRBJ2-2
TGTGCCAGCAGTTTATACAGGGAGGGCGGGGAGCTGTTTTTT
CASSLYREGGELFF
>NA|12|NA|TRBV20-1|TRBJ1-2
TGCAGTGCTAGCACCGGAGTGTTTGGCTACACCTTC
CSASTGVFGYTF
>NA|15|NA|TRBV20-1|TRBJ2-7
TGCAGTGCTACCCACGTTACAGGGCCCTACGGTGAGCAGTACTTC
CSATHVTGPYGEQYF
>TRBD1|13|NA|TRBV29-1|TRBJ2-6
TGCAGCGTAGACAGGGCCGGGGCCAACGTCCTGACTTTC
CSVDRAGANVLTF
>NA|11|NA|TRBV12-3/TRBV12-4|TRBJ1-1
TGTGCCAGCAGTTTAAGGTCTGAAGCTTTCTTT
CASSLRSEAFF
>NA|15|NA|TRBV2|TRBJ2-2
TGTGCCAGCAGTGGGCAGGGGGGGAACACCGGGGAGCTGTTTTTT
CASSGQGGNTGELFF
>NA|13|once|TRBV3-1|TRBJ1-1
TGTGCCAGCAGCCAGGGGGCCGACACTGAAGCTTTCTTT
CASSQGADTEAFF
>NA|15|NA|TRBV27|TRBJ1-2
TGTGCCAGCAGTTTGAACCTAGGAGAGCCCAATGGCTACACCTTC
CASSLNLGEPNGYTF
>NA|16|NA|TRBV3-1|TRBJ2-1
TGTGCCAGCAGCCCGGTCCGGACCGCGTCCTACAATGAGCAGTTCTTC
CASSPVRTASYNEQFF
>NA|15|NA|TRBV5-6|TRBJ1-2
TGTGCCAGCAGCTTTTACTCGGCGAAGAACTATGGCTACACCTTC
CASSFYSAKNYGYTF
>NA|12|NA|TRBV30|TRBJ2-7
TGTGCCTGGAGGGGGGATCCCTACGAGCAGTACTTC
CAWRGDPYEQYF
>NA|15|NA|TRBV28|TRBJ2-2
TGTGCCAGCAGTTTAAACCCTTCTATGGCCGGGGAGCTGTTTTTT
CASSLNPSMAGELFF
>NA|13|NA|TRBV4-3|TRBJ2-7
TGCGCCAGCAGCCAAGGAACAGGGTCGGAGCAGTACTTC
CASSQGTGSEQYF
>NA|13|NA|TRBV20-1|TRBJ1-5
TGCAGTGCTGGACGTGGGGGCATTCAGCCCCAGCATTTT
CSAGRGGIQPQHF
>NA|11|NA|TRBV7-2|TRBJ1-1
TGTGCCAGCAGCCCGTACACTGAAGCTTTCTTT
CASSPYTEAFF
>NA|15|once|TRBV27|TRBJ2-5
TGTGCCAGCAGTATGGGACTCGCCTCTACCCAGACCCAGTACTTC
CASSMGLASTQTQYF
>NA|14|NA|TRBV3-1|TRBJ2-2
TGTGCCAGCAGCCCGGCCGGGTGGACCGGGGAGCTGTTTTTT
CASSPAGWTGELFF
>NA|15|NA|TRBV5-1|TRBJ1-1
TGCGCCAGCAGCTTGGGGGCGGGGGGCGAACCTGAAGCTTTCTTT
CASSLGAGGEPEAFF
>TRBD2|17|NA|TRBV6-2/TRBV6-3|TRBJ2-7
TGTGCCAGCAGCCCACTAGCGGGAGATTGGCATTCCTACGAGCAGTACTTC
CASSPLAGDWHSYEQYF
>NA|14|NA|TRBV5-1|TRBJ1-1
TGCGCCAGCAGCGGCGGACGGATGAACACTGAAGCTTTCTTT
CASSGGRMNTEAFF
>NA|11|NA|TRBV29-1|TRBJ1-2
TGCAGCGTTCCCCGGGGGGATGGCTACACCTTC
CSVPRGDGYTF
>NA|15|NA|TRBV4-2|TRBJ1-2
TGTGCCAGCGGGAGAGTAGGCGGATCTGTGGATGGCTACACCTTC
CASGRVGGSVDGYTF
>NA|12|NA|TRBV2|TRBJ2-3
TGTGCCTGCTCAGTAGGCACAGATACGCAGTATTTT
CACSVGTDTQYF
>NA|13|NA|TRBV19|TRBJ2-7
TGTGCCAGTAGTATCGCATCCTCCTACGAGCAGTACTTC
CASSIASSYEQYF
>NA|13|NA|TRBV7-3|TRBJ2-2
TGTGCCAGCAGCCAGACTGTCGACGGGGAGCTGTTTTTT
CASSQTVDGELFF
>TRBD2|13|NA|TRBV2|TRBJ2-1
TGTGCCACCGGGACTAGCGGTTACAATGAGCAGTTCTTC
CATGTSGYNEQFF
>NA|15|NA|TRBV3-1|TRBJ1-5
TGTGCCAGCAGCCAAGAGTTTACAGCTAATCAGCCCCAGCATTTT
CASSQEFTANQPQHF
>TRBD2|17|NA|TRBV11-1|TRBJ2-2
TGTGCCAGCAGCTTCGCAGGGCGGGGGATCAACACCGGGGAGCTGTTTTTT
CASSFAGRGINTGELFF
>NA|14|once|TRBV18|TRBJ2-4
TGTGCCAGCTCACCACCCAATCGGGTTGACATTCAGTACTTC
CASSPPNRVDIQYF
>NA|11|once|TRBV30|TRBJ2-5
TGTGCCTGGAGTACTCAAGAGACCCAGTACTTC
CAWSTQETQYF
>NA|14|NA|TRBV13|TRBJ1-3
TGTGCCAGCAGCTTAAAAGCCGGGGGAGGCACCATATATTTT
CASSLKAGGGTIYF
>NA|14|once|TRBV7-9|TRBJ2-7
TGTGCCAGCAGCCCTATTTGGGAGAGCAGCGAGCAGTACTTC
CASSPIWESSEQYF
>NA|14|NA|TRBV14|TRBJ2-7
TGTGCCAGCAGACGGTCGACAGTCCCCTACGAGCAGTACTTC
CASRRSTVPYEQYF
>TRBD2|15|NA|TRBV7-2|TRBJ2-7
TGTGCCAGCAGCTTAAGGCGGGAGACCCCCAACGAGCAGTACTTC
CASSLRRETPNEQYF
>TRBD2|15|NA|TRBV27|TRBJ2-5
TGTGCCAGCACCACCACACCCGGGAGGGGTGAGACCCAGTACTTC
CASTTTPGRGETQYF
>NA|16|NA|TRBV4-1|TRBJ2-4
TGCGCCAGCAGCCAACCTAATGAGGATGTTAAAAACATTCAGTACTTC
CASSQPNEDVKNIQYF
>NA|13|NA|TRBV5-1|TRBJ1-4
TGCGCCAGCAGGCAGCCGGCGAAAGGAAAACTGTTTTTT
CASRQPAKGKLFF
>NA|15|NA|TRBV2|TRBJ2-1
TGTGCCAGCAGTGAAATCGAGTCTGGGTTCGGTGAGCAGTTCTTC
CASSEIESGFGEQFF
>TRBD1|13|NA|TRBV2|TRBJ2-1
TGTGCCAGCGACAGGGGAAACTACAATGAGCAGTTCTTC
CASDRGNYNEQFF
>NA|13|NA|TRBV10-3|TRBJ2-7
TGTGCCATCAGGGGGGAGATCTCGTACGAGCAGTACTTC
CAIRGEISYEQYF
>NA|12|NA|TRBV7-9|TRBJ1-2
TGTGCCAGCAGCCGGGGGGACGTAGGCTACACCTTC
CASSRGDVGYTF